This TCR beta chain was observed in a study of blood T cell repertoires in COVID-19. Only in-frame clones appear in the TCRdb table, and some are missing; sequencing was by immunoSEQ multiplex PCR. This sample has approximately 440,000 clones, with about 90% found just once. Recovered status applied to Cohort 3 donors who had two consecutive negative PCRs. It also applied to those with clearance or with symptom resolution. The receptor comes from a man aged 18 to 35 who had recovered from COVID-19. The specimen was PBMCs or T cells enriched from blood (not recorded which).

CDR3 DNA: TGTGCCAGCAGTGAAGCAATTAGCGGGGGGTGGGAGACCCAGTACTTC. Translating gives CASSEAISGGWETQYF. The chain has TRBV6-1 and TRBJ2-5; TRBD2 aligns across 10 bases. J gave up 5 bases and V 0 bases, and 6 bases lay outside the gene matches. CDR1 and CDR2 (germline): MNHNS, SASEGT. The CDR3 spans 16 residues.